This T cell receptor beta chain was sequenced in a study of blood T cells in healthy people across ages. The donors, healthy Caucasians from Russia, were aged roughly 6 to 100. There are 14 residues in the CDR3. Trimming cost V 1 base and J 6 bases, with 11 bases left between them. Germline values: CDR1 LGHDT, CDR2 YNNKEL (reference sequence). A J-beta primer mix and a sample-barcoded 5' primer were used in a second PCR of roughly 7 to 12 cycles. A single record per CDR3 protein comes from TCRdb applying MiXCR to the 5' RACE reads. The sample lists 630,000 or so distinct CDR3 sequences, 32% occurring once.

The receptor was isolated from an elderly woman in good health. Sequences were obtained from blood. The rearrangement joins TRBV3-1 to TRBJ2-3; D tentatively fits TRBD1 or TRBD2 (5 bases each). CDR3 sequence reads: CASSQGSGADTQYF. The CDR3, as DNA: TGTGCCAGCAGCCAAGGGTCCGGGGCGGATACGCAGTATTTT.